One and the same sample provided the 18 T cell receptor beta chains below, sequenced in a study of long-term antiretroviral therapy in people with HIV. Version v3.0 of the immunoSEQ assay ran at survey level. Clones were sequenced by immunoSEQ multiplex PCR, and TCRdb holds only the in-frame ones, with some missing. The sample gives about 20,000 clones, about nine tenths of which show up once; 7.5% to 10% is in the top ten. The sample consisted of unsorted PBMCs, taken approximately 4.4 years before starting antiretroviral therapy. The receptors originated from a woman aged 25-40 years with HIV.

This chain joins TRBV27 and TRBJ1-4; TRBD1 matches 8 bases. CDR3 length: 14 residues. After removal of 8 bases from V and 8 bases from J, the junction contained 10 bases not matched to a gene. Germline V gives CDR1 MNHEY, CDR2 SMNVEV (reference sequence). The CDR3 spells CASGKDRDPEKLFF. CDR3 bases: TGTGCCAGCGGAAAGGACAGGGACCCCGAAAAACTGTTTTTT.

The gene calls are TRBV25-1 and TRBJ1-1, with TRBD1 matching over 10 bases. CDR1 is MGHDK and CDR2 is SYGVNS in the germline V gene. V dropped 6 bases and J dropped 0; count of bases not matched to a gene: 7. The CDR3 consists of 16 residues. CDR3 nucleotide sequence: TGTGCCAGCAGCAAGGGACAGGGGAACATGAACACTGAAGCTTTCTTT. Amino acids: CASSKGQGNMNTEAFF.

The chain joins TRBV14 to TRBJ2-4; TRBD1 aligns across 8 bases. J lost 3 bases, V lost 1 base, and 5 bases had no gene match. This CDR3 spans 16 amino acids. CDR1 SGHDN and CDR2 FVKESK come from the germline V gene. As DNA, the CDR3 is TGTGCCAGCAGCCAAGGGGACAGGAGCGTCAAAAACATTCAGTACTTC. Its protein is CASSQGDRSVKNIQYF.

The rearrangement joins TRBV6-6 to TRBJ1-4, with D tentatively TRBD1 (6 bases). Germline V CDR1 and CDR2: MNHNY, SVGAGI (reference sequence). CDR3 length: 14 residues. Trimming removed 5 bases from V and 8 bases from J, with 15 bases in between. The CDR3 bases are TGTGCCAGCAGTCTGACAGGCGTCGAAGAAAAACTGTTTTTT. Amino acids: CASSLTGVEEKLFF.

The chain combines TRBV4-2 with TRBJ2-3; D is unresolved. The V and J ends lost 0 bases and 3 bases respectively, with 13 bases between them. The CDR3 runs to 16 residues. The germline gives CDR1 LGHNA, CDR2 YNFKEQ. DNA for the CDR3: TGTGCCAGCAGCCAAGAGGGCACTCGAGGAACAGATACGCAGTATTTT. Translated, it gives CASSQEGTRGTDTQYF.

This chain uses TRBV5-6 with TRBJ1-3; TRBD1 aligns across 7 bases. After removal of 4 bases from V and 1 base from J, the junction contained 5 bases not matched to a gene. Per the germline V gene, CDR1 is SGHDT and CDR2 is YYEEEE. This CDR3 contains 15 residues. CDR3 coding DNA: TGTGCCAGCAGCGGATTGACAGGGTCTGGAAACACCATATATTTT. It is translated as CASSGLTGSGNTIYF. The whole variable domain, remainder taken from reference TRBV5-6 and TRBJ1-3, is DAGVTQSPTHLIKTRGQQVTLRCSPKSGHDTVSWYQQALGQGPQFIFQYYEEEERQRGNFPDRFSGHQFPNYSSELNVNALLLGDSALYLCASSGLTGSGNTIYFGEGSWLTVV.

The chain couples TRBV2 to TRBJ1-4; weak D call: TRBD1 (5 bases). Per germline, CDR1 SNHLY and CDR2 FYNNEI. Trimming removed 7 bases from V and 8 bases from J, with 17 bases in between. The CDR3 has 14 amino acids. In DNA form, the CDR3 reads TGTGCCAGCACCCCGGGAAGGGGTGGCGAAAAACTGTTTTTT. This gives the protein CASTPGRGGEKLFF.

The chain combines TRBV2 with TRBJ2-3; D not certain. The germline V gene encodes CDR1 SNHLY and CDR2 FYNNEI. This CDR3 spans 14 amino acids. Trimming removed 6 bases at V and 2 bases at J, with 12 bases between. In nucleotides, the CDR3 is TGTGCCAGCAGCAATATGGACCACACAGATACGCAGTATTTT. Its translation is CASSNMDHTDTQYF. The whole variable domain, remainder taken from reference TRBV2 and TRBJ2-3, is EPEVTQTPSHQVTQMGQEVILRCVPISNHLYFYWYRQILGQKVEFLVSFYNNEISEKSEIFDDQFSVERPDGSNFTLKIRSTKLEDSAMYFCASSNMDHTDTQYFGPGTRLTVL.

The V gene is TRBV11-2, the J gene TRBJ1-3; the D is unclear. The CDR3 runs 14 residues. The V end lost 5 bases, the J end lost 0 bases, and 8 bases lay between the germline ends. The germline V gene has CDR1 SGHAT and CDR2 FQNNGV. The CDR3 is CASSVNPSGNTIYF. For the CDR3, the DNA is TGTGCCAGCAGCGTAAACCCCTCTGGAAACACCATATATTTT. Using reference TRBV11-2 and TRBJ1-3 for the parts outside the CDR3, the full variable domain is EAGVAQSPRYKIIEKRQSVAFWCNPISGHATLYWYQQILGQGPKLLIQFQNNGVVDDSQLPKDRFSAERLKGVDSTLKIQPAKLEDSAVYLCASSVNPSGNTIYFGEGSWLTVV.

This chain links TRBV18 with TRBJ1-3; the D is unclear. Per germline, CDR1 KGHSH and CDR2 LQKENI. This CDR3 contains 13 residues. The V gene lost 0 bases and the J gene lost 8 bases, with 8 bases spanning the gap. The CDR3 sequence: CASSPPSTDTIYF. Here the CDR3 DNA reads TGTGCCAGCTCACCACCCTCAACGGACACCATATATTTT.

This clone was picked up one time. The V gene is TRBV5-4, the J gene TRBJ1-2, with 7 bases matching TRBD1. The CDR3 is 13 amino acids. Germline CDR1 reads SGHNT; CDR2 reads YYREEE (reference sequence). V shed 0 bases, J shed 6 bases, and the junction held 2 bases outside the gene matches. The CDR3 coding sequence is TGTGCCAGCAGCTTGGAGACAGGGCATGGCTACACCTTC. Its translation: CASSLETGHGYTF.

This sequence joins TRBV11-2 and TRBJ2-3; D remains ambiguous. The CDR3 contains 13 residues. The V and J ends lost 5 bases and 4 bases respectively, with 10 bases between them. Germline V gene sequence: CDR1 SGHAT, CDR2 FQNNGV. CDR3 in DNA: TGTGCCAGCAGCAACACATTTCCAGATACGCAGTATTTT. It yields the protein CASSNTFPDTQYF.

The chain links TRBV7-9 to TRBJ1-1, with unresolved D. Germline V gives CDR1 SEHNR, CDR2 FQNEAQ (reference sequence). V lost 3 bases, J lost 3 bases, and 8 bases lay in between. The CDR3 runs to 13 residues. The CDR3 DNA reads TGTGCCAGCAGCTTTCTAAAGGACACTGAAGCTTTCTTT. This sequence encodes CASSFLKDTEAFF.

This chain links TRBV30 with TRBJ1-3; D might be TRBD1 (5 bases). Trimming removed 4 bases at V and 6 bases at J, with 13 bases between. This CDR3 comprises 13 residues. Germline CDR1 is GTSNPN and CDR2 is SVGIG (reference sequence). CDR3 sequence: CAWTLDTINTIYF. DNA for the CDR3: TGTGCCTGGACCTTGGACACGATAAACACCATATATTTT.

This chain connects TRBV27 to TRBJ2-7, with 7 positions matching TRBD1. This CDR3 is built from 16 residues. Germline CDR1 reads MNHEY; CDR2 reads SMNVEV (reference sequence). The junction had 13 bases not matched to a gene; V was cut back by 4 bases and J by 4 bases. DNA for the CDR3: TGTGCCAGCAGTTCGGCGTGGGCAGGGGGAGCTTACGAGCAGTACTTC. It translates to CASSSAWAGGAYEQYF.

In nucleotides, the CDR3 is TGCGCCAGCAGTGAAGGTGGGGCAACTAATGAAAAACTGTTTTTT. It yields the protein CASSEGGATNEKLFF. The rearrangement joins TRBV10-1 to TRBJ1-4; the D is unclear. With 3 bases removed from V and 0 bases from J, the gap between germline ends came to 8 bases. CDR3 size: 15 residues. Germline V lookup: CDR1 WNHNN, CDR2 SYGVQD (reference sequence).

The V gene is TRBV18, the J gene TRBJ2-3; TRBD2 is a possible D gene (6 bases). In germline, CDR1 is KGHSH, CDR2 LQKENI. This CDR3 is 15 amino acids long. Trimming shortened V by 5 bases and J by 4 bases, and 16 bases separated the two germline ends. The CDR3 is CASSAGSLMADTQYF. CDR3 in DNA: TGTGCCAGCTCAGCGGGGAGTTTGATGGCAGATACGCAGTATTTT. The whole variable domain, remainder taken from reference TRBV18 and TRBJ2-3, is NAGVMQNPRHLVRRRGQEARLRCSPMKGHSHVYWYRQLPEEGLKFMVYLQKENIIDESGMPKERFSAEFPKEGPSILRIQQVVRGDSAAYFCASSAGSLMADTQYFGPGTRLTVL.

The rearrangement joins TRBV7-2 to TRBJ1-5; D remains unclear. CDR1 and CDR2 (germline): SGHTA, FQGNSA. The CDR3 totals 12 residues. Between the trimmed V and J ends, which lost 4 bases and 5 bases, there was a span of 6 bases. CDR3 sequence reads: CASSSEYQPQHF. The CDR3 nucleotides are TGTGCCAGCAGCTCAGAGTATCAGCCCCAGCATTTT.